These 8 T cell receptor beta chains originate from one sample sequenced in a study of technical replicates of blood from a handful of donors. Clones were sequenced by immunoSEQ multiplex PCR, and TCRdb holds only the in-frame ones, with some missing. The sample has more than 60,000 clones, over 90% seen once. Specimen: T cells isolated from PBMCs. These receptors were collected from a human donor in good health.

The chain combines TRBV27 with TRBJ2-7, with TRBD2 as a possible D gene (6 bases). Deletions cut 6 bases from V and 1 base from J, with 10 bases between. The CDR3 is 13 amino acids. From germline, CDR1 is MNHEY and CDR2 SMNVEV (reference sequence). The CDR3 region is CASSRGESYEQYF. CDR3 bases: TGTGCCAGCAGCCGCGGGGAGTCCTACGAGCAGTACTTC.

This clone was picked up a small number of times. This CDR3 reads CASREAGSQPQHF. CDR3 DNA sequence: TGTGCCAGCAGGGAGGCCGGAAGTCAGCCCCAGCATTTT. The V gene is TRBV28, the J gene TRBJ1-5; no clear D. The germline V gene has CDR1 MDHEN and CDR2 SYDVKM. The CDR3 extends over 13 amino acids. The germline V and J ends were trimmed by 6 bases and 6 bases, with 12 bases remaining between them. Full variable domain (outside the CDR3, taken from reference TRBV28 and TRBJ1-5): DVKVTQSSRYLVKRTGEKVFLECVQDMDHENMFWYRQDPGLGLRLIYFSYDVKMKEKGDIPEGYSVSREKKERFSLILESASTNQTSMYLCASREAGSQPQHFGDGTRLSIL.

V is TRBV25-1 and J is TRBJ1-5; D might be TRBD1 (5 bases). The CDR3 sequence is 16 residues long. Per the germline V gene, CDR1 is MGHDK and CDR2 is SYGVNS. Trimming stripped 1 base from V and 7 bases from J, with 17 bases between. The CDR3 nucleotides are TGTGCCAGCAGTGAATTGTCGGGAATCGGGGGGCAGCCCCAGCATTTT. Protein: CASSELSGIGGQPQHF.

This clone was seen a few times. V usage is TRBV2 and J usage is TRBJ1-1; D unresolved. Germline loops: CDR1 SNHLY, CDR2 FYNNEI. The CDR3 sequence is 11 residues long. The V end was cut by 3 bases, the J end by 6 bases, with 5 bases between. The CDR3 loop is CASSEAAEAFF. CDR3 nucleotide sequence: TGTGCCAGCAGTGAGGCAGCTGAAGCTTTCTTT.

This clone showed up just once. The V call is TRBV4-1, the J call TRBJ1-6, with D perhaps matching TRBD1 (6 bases). The CDR3 totals 17 residues. Trimming took 0 bases from V and 5 from J, leaving 14 bases between them. From germline, CDR1 is MGHRA and CDR2 YSYEKL. The CDR3 is CASSQDLGTTNNSPLHF. As DNA, the CDR3 is TGCGCCAGCAGCCAAGATCTTGGGACAACTAATAATTCACCCCTCCACTTT.

This chain connects TRBV30 to TRBJ2-2; no reliable D call. The length of the CDR3 is 12 residues. The germline V gene encodes CDR1 GTSNPN and CDR2 SVGIG (reference sequence). V gave up 0 bases and J gave up 7 bases, with 6 bases separating them. The CDR3: CAWSVRFGELFF. CDR3 sequence (DNA): TGTGCCTGGAGTGTACGGTTCGGGGAGCTGTTTTTT.

The V gene is TRBV29-1, the J gene TRBJ2-2; 9 bases agree with TRBD1. The junction had 10 bases not matched to a gene; V was cut back by 6 bases and J by 2 bases. There are 16 residues in the CDR3. Germline CDR1 and CDR2: SQVTM and ANQGSEA. The CDR3 DNA reads TGCAGCGTCGACCTGACAGGGGGATCAAACACCGGGGAGCTGTTTTTT. Translated: CSVDLTGGSNTGELFF.

The chain employs TRBV10-1 and TRBJ1-2; 8 bases match TRBD1. This CDR3 spans 14 amino acids. Germline assignment: CDR1 WNHNN and CDR2 SYGVQD (reference sequence). J gave up 2 bases and V 5 bases, and 4 bases lay outside the gene matches. In DNA, the CDR3 is TGCGCCAGCAGTCTTACAGGGGGGAACTATGGCTACACCTTC. Amino acids: CASSLTGGNYGYTF.